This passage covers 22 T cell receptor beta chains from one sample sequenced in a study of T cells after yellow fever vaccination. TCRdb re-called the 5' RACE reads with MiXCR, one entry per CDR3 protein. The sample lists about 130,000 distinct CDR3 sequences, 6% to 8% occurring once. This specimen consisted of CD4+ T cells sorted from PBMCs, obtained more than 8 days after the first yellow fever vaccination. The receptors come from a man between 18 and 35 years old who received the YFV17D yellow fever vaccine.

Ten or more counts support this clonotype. The CDR3 sequence is CASSGQGYGYTF. The CDR3 nucleotides read TGTGCCAGCAGTGGACAGGGGTATGGCTACACCTTC. The chain carries TRBV2 and TRBJ1-2, with 8 bases aligning to TRBD1. The CDR3 contains 12 residues. The V and J ends lost 4 bases and 5 bases, in that order; junction bases with no gene match: 0. Germline CDR1 and CDR2: SNHLY and FYNNEI.

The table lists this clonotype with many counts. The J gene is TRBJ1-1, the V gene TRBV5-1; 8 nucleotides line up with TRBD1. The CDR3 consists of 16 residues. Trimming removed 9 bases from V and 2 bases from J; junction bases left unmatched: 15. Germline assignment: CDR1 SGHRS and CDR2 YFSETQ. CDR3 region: CATRPSSGTGNTEAFF. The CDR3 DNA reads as TGCGCCACACGACCTTCGTCCGGGACAGGCAACACTGAAGCTTTCTTT. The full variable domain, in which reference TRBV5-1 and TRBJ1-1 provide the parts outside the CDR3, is KAGVTQTPRYLIKTRGQQVTLSCSPISGHRSVSWYQQTPGQGLQFLFEYFSETQRNKGNFPGRFSGRQFSNSRSEMNVSTLELGDSALYLCATRPSSGTGNTEAFFGQGTRLTVV.

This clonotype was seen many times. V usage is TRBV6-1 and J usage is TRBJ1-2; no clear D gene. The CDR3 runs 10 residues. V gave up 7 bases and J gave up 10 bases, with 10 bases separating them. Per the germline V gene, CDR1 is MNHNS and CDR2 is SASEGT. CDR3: CASKHEHYTF. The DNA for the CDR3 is TGTGCCAGCAAACATGAACACTACACCTTC.

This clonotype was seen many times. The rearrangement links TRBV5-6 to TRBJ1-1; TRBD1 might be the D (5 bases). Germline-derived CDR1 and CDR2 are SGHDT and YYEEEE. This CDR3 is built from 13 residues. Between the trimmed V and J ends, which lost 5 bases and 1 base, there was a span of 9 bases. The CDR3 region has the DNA TGTGCCAGCAGATTACAGGAGAACACTGAAGCTTTCTTT. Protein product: CASRLQENTEAFF. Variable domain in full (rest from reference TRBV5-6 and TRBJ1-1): DAGVTQSPTHLIKTRGQQVTLRCSPKSGHDTVSWYQQALGQGPQFIFQYYEEEERQRGNFPDRFSGHQFPNYSSELNVNALLLGDSALYLCASRLQENTEAFFGQGTRLTVV.

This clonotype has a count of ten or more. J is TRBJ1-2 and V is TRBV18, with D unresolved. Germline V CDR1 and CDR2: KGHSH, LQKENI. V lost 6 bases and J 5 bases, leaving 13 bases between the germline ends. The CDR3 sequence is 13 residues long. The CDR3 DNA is TGTGCCAGCTCCCTACCAACGGGGTATGGCTACACCTTC. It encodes CASSLPTGYGYTF.

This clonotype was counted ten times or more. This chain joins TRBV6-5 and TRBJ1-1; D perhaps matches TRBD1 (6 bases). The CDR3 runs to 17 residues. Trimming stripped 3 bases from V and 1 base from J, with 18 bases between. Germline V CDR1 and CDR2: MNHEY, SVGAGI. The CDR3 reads CASSYGWGARRNTEAFF. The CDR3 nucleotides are TGTGCCAGCAGTTATGGATGGGGGGCAAGGAGGAACACTGAAGCTTTCTTT.

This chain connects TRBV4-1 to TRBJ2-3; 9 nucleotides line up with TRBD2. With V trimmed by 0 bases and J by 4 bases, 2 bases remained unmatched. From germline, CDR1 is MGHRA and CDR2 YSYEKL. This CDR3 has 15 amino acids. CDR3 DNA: TGCGCCAGCAGCCAAGATCGCGGGAGGGCAGATACGCAGTATTTT. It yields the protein CASSQDRGRADTQYF.

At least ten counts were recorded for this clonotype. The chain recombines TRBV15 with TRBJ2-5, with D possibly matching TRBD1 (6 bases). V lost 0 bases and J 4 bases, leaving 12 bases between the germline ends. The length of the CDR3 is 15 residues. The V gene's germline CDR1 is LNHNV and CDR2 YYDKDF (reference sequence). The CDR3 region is CATSRDQGWGETQYF. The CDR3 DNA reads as TGTGCCACCAGCAGAGATCAGGGGTGGGGAGAGACCCAGTACTTC.

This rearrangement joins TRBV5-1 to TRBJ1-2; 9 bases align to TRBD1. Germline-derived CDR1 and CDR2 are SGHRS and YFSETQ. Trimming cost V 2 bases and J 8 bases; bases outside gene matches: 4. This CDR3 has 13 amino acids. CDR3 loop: CASSLQGAEGYTF. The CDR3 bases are TGCGCCAGCAGCTTACAGGGGGCTGAAGGCTACACCTTC.

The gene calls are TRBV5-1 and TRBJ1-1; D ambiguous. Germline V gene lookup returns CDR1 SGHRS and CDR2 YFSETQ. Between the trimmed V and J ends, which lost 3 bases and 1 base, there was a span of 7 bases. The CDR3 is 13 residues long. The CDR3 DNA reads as TGCGCCAGCAGCTGGGGTCAGAACACTGAAGCTTTCTTT. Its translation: CASSWGQNTEAFF.

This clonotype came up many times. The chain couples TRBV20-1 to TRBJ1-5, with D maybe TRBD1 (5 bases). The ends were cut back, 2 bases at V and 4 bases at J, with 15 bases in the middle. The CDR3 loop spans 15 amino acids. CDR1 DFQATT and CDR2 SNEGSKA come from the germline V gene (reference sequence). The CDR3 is CSARRGMRLNQPQHF. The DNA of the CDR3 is TGCAGTGCTAGACGGGGGATGCGGCTGAATCAGCCCCAGCATTTT.

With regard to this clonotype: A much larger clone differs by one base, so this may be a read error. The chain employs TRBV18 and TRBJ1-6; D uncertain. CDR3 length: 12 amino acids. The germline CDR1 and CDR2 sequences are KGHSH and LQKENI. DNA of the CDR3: TGTGCCTGCTCCCCCTATAATTCACCCCTCCACTTT. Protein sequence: CACSPYNSPLHF.

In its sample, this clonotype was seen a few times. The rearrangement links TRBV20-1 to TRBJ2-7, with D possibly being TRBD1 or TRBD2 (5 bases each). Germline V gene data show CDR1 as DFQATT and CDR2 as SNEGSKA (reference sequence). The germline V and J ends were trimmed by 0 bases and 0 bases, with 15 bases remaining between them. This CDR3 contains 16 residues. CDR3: CSARDIRAGSSYEQYV. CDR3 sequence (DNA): TGCAGTGCTAGAGATATCCGGGCAGGGAGCTCCTACGAGCAGTACGTC.

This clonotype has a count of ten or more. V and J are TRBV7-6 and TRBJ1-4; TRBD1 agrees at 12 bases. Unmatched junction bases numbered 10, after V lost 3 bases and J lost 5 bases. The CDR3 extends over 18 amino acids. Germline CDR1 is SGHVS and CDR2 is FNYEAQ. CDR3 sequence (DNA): TGTGCCAGCAGCTTCAACCTGGGACAGGGGGCCACCAATGAAAAACTGTTTTTT. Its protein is CASSFNLGQGATNEKLFF.

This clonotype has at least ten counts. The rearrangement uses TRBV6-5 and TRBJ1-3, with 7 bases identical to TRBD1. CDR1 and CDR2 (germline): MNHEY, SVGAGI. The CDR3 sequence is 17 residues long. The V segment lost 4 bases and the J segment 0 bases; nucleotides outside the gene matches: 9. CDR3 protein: CASSSYTGVTSGNTIYF. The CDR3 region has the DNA TGTGCCAGCAGTTCCTATACAGGGGTGACCTCTGGAAACACCATATATTTT.

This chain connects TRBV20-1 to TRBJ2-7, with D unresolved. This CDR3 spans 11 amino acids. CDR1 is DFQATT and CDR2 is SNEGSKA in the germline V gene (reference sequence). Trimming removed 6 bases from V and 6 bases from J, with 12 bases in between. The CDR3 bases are TGCAGTGCCCAACGCAGGTTCGAGCAGTACGTC. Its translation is CSAQRRFEQYV.

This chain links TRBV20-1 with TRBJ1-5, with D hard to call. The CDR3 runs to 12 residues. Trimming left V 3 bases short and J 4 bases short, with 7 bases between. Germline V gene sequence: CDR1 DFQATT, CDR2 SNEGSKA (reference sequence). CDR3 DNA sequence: TGCAGTGCTAGCTCCAATAATCAGCCCCAGCATTTT. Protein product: CSASSNNQPQHF.

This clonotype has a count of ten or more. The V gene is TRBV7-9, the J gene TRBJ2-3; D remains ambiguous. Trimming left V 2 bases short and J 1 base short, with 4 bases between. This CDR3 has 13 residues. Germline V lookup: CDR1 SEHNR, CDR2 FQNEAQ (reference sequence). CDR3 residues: CASSLLRTDTQYF. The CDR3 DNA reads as TGTGCCAGCAGCTTATTGCGCACAGATACGCAGTATTTT.

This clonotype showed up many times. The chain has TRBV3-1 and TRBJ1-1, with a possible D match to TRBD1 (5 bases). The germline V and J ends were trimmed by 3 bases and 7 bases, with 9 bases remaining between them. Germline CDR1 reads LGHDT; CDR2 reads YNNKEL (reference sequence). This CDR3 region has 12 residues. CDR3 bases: TGTGCCAGCAGCCAGGGGCCGGGTGAAGCTTTCTTT. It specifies CASSQGPGEAFF. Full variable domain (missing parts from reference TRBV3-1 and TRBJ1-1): DTAVSQTPKYLVTQMGNDKSIKCEQNLGHDTMYWYKQDSKKFLKIMFSYNNKELIINETVPNRFSPKSPDKAHLNLHINSLELGDSAVYFCASSQGPGEAFFGQGTRLTVV.

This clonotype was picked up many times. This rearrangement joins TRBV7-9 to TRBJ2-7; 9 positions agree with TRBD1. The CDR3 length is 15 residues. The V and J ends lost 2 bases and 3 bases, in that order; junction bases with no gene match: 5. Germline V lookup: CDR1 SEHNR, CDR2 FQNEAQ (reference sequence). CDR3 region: CASSLRRDRVYEQYF. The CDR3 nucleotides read TGTGCCAGCAGCTTACGCCGGGACAGGGTCTACGAGCAGTACTTC.

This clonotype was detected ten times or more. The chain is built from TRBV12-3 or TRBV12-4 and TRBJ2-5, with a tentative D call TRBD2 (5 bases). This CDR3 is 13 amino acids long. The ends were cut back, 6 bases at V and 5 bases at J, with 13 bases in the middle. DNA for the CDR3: TGTGCCAGCAGGGCGGCCTCGGGGGAGACCCAGTACTTC. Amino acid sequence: CASRAASGETQYF.

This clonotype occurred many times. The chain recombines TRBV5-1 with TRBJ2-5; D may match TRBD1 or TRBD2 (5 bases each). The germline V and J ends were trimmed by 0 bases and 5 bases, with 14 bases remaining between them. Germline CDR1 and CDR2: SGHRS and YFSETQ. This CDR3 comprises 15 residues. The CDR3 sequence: CASSLGARDGETQYF. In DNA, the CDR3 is TGCGCCAGCAGCTTGGGAGCCCGGGACGGGGAGACCCAGTACTTC.